This is a list of T cell receptor beta chains from one sample in a study of cytomegalovirus exposure and HLA in healthy donors. The method was immunoSEQ multiplex PCR; TCRdb's version includes in-frame clones alone and lacks a portion of them. The data show approximately 190,000 clones, 80% to 85% seen once. Sequencing used PBMCs. All receptors come from a boy younger than 18 in good health and CMV-seronegative. Each CDR3 is given without its conserved first and last residue. Each record gives: clone size, J gene, V gene, CDR3 protein. Not every row has a clone size; where given, it reads once, few, many or a size class.

size: -
J: TRBJ2-5
V: TRBV6-1
CDR3: ASSGLAGGPETQY

size: -
J: TRBJ1-5
V: TRBV30
CDR3: AWSREGGNQPQH

size: -
J: TRBJ1-2
V: TRBV18
CDR3: ASSPLDRDGYT

size: -
J: TRBJ1-1
V: TRBV19
CDR3: ASSIKPNTEAF

size: -
J: TRBJ2-7
V: TRBV5-6
CDR3: ASNGGGLSYEQY

size: -
J: TRBJ2-1
V: TRBV9
CDR3: ASSPRLAESNEQF

size: -
J: TRBJ2-7
V: TRBV20-1
CDR3: SASSGTEQY

size: few
J: TRBJ1-1
V: TRBV6-1
CDR3: ASSYTEAF

size: -
J: TRBJ1-1
V: TRBV5-8
CDR3: ASSLWQGVANTEVF

size: -
J: TRBJ1-4
V: TRBV6-1
CDR3: ASSATDQEKLF

size: -
J: TRBJ1-2
V: TRBV5-1
CDR3: ASSLKGTGGHGYT

size: -
J: TRBJ1-1
V: TRBV10-3
CDR3: AISETANTEAF

size: -
J: TRBJ1-3
V: TRBV5-4
CDR3: ASSLQGRNTIY

size: once
J: TRBJ1-1
V: TRBV29-1
CDR3: SVEVPTPNTEAF